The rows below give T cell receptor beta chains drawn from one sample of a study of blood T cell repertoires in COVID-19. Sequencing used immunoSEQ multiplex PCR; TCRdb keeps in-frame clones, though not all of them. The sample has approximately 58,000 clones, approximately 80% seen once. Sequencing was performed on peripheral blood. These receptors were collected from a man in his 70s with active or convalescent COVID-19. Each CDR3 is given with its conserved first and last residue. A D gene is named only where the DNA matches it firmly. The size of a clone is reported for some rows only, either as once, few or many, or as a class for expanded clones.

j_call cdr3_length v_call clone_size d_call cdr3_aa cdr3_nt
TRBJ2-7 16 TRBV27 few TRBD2 CASSTFLRTPGGEQYF TGTGCCAGCAGTACCTTCTTACGGACGCCGGGGGGCGAGCAGTACTTC
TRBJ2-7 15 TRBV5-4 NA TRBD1 CASSFKGTGLDEQYF TGTGCCAGCAGCTTTAAAGGGACAGGCCTCGACGAGCAGTACTTC
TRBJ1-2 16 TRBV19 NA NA CASSPRGDIGNYGYTF TGTGCCAGTAGTCCACGGGGGGACATCGGCAACTATGGCTACACCTTC
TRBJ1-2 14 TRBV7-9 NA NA CASSLDGALPGYTF TGTGCCAGCAGCTTAGATGGGGCCCTCCCAGGCTACACCTTC
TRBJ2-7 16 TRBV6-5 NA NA CASSYSAAGTYYEQYF TGTGCCAGCAGTTACTCCGCTGCGGGGACCTACTACGAGCAGTACTTC
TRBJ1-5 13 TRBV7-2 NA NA CASSYTVREPQHF TGTGCCAGCAGCTATACCGTAAGAGAGCCCCAGCATTTT
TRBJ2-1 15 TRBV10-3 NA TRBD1 CAISNRQGAYNEQFF TGTGCCATCAGTAATAGACAGGGGGCTTACAATGAGCAGTTCTTC
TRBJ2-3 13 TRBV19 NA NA CASSIGATDTQYF TGTGCCAGTAGTATAGGGGCTACAGATACGCAGTATTTT
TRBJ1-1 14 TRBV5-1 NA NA CASSQTTKKEEAFF TGCGCCAGCAGCCAAACCACCAAAAAGGAGGAAGCTTTCTTT
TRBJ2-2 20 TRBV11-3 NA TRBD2 CASSFGLAGGLHINTGELFF TGTGCCAGCAGCTTCGGACTAGCGGGAGGGCTCCACATTAACACCGGGGAGCTGTTTTTT
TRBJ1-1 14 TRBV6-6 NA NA CASSYQGRVTEAFF TGTGCCAGCAGTTACCAGGGTCGTGTCACTGAAGCTTTCTTT
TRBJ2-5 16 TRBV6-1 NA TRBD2 CASSEAPSGGKETQYF TGTGCCAGCAGTGAAGCTCCTAGCGGGGGGAAAGAGACCCAGTACTTC
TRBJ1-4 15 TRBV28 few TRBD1 CASSPGGQENEKLFF TGTGCCAGCAGTCCCGGAGGACAGGAGAATGAAAAACTGTTTTTT
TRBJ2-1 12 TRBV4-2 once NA CASSRRSNEQFF TGTGCCAGCAGCCGTCGGTCGAATGAGCAGTTCTTC
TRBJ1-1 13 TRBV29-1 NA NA CSESGGMNTEAFF TGCAGCGAATCAGGAGGAATGAACACTGAAGCTTTCTTT
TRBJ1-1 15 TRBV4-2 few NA CASSQVEGGGTEAFF TGTGCCAGCAGCCAAGTAGAGGGTGGCGGCACTGAAGCTTTCTTT
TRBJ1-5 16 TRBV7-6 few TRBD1 CASSLVADRGNQPQHF TGTGCCAGCAGCTTAGTTGCGGACAGGGGCAATCAGCCCCAGCATTTT
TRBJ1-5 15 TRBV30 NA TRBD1 CAWSVGGTGNQPQHF TGTGCCTGGAGTGTAGGAGGGACAGGAAATCAGCCCCAGCATTTT
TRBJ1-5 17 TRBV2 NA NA CASSEASYIIAGQPQHF TGTGCCAGCAGTGAAGCGTCGTATATTATCGCGGGTCAGCCCCAGCATTTT
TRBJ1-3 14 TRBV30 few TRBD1 CAGTGERSGNTIYF TGTGCCGGGACAGGGGAACGCTCTGGAAACACCATATATTTT
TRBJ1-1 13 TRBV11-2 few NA CASSPGPNTEAFF TGTGCCAGCAGCCCAGGGCCTAACACTGAAGCTTTCTTT
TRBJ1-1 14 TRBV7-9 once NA CASSSLGGDTEAFF TGTGCCAGCAGCTCCCTGGGGGGGGACACTGAAGCTTTCTTT
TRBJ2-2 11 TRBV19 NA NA CASSIGRKLFF TGTGCCAGTAGTATAGGGCGGAAGCTGTTTTTT
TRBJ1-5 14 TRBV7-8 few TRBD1 CASSTGAGNQPQHF TGTGCCAGCAGCACAGGGGCAGGCAATCAGCCCCAGCATTTT
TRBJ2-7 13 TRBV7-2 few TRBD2 CASSSLTSGSYFF TGTGCCAGCAGCTCCTTGACTAGCGGGTCTTACTTCTTC
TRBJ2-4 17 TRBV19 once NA CASSPTGRRFDDNIQYF TGTGCCAGTAGTCCTACAGGGCGTCGGTTTGATGATAACATTCAGTACTTC
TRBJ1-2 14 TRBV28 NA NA CASGRDGAFYGYTF TGTGCCAGCGGGAGGGACGGCGCTTTCTATGGCTACACCTTC
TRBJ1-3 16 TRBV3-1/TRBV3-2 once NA CARRFCGRSSGNTIYF TGTGCCAGGCGTTTTTGCGGGCGTAGCTCTGGAAACACCATATATTTT
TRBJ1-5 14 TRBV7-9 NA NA CASSLWGGGQPQHF TGTGCCAGCAGCTTATGGGGAGGGGGTCAGCCCCAGCATTTT
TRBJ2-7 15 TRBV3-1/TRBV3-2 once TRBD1 CASSPGTGPSYEQYF TGTGCCAGCAGCCCTGGGACAGGGCCCTCCTACGAGCAGTACTTC
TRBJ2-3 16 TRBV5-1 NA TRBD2 CASMTPSGGSTDTQYF TGCGCCAGCATGACGCCCAGCGGGGGGAGCACAGATACGCAGTATTTT
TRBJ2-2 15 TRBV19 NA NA CASSIGSGVLGELFF TGTGCCAGTAGTATAGGGTCGGGAGTCCTCGGGGAGCTGTTTTTT
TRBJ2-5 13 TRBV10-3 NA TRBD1 CAISGGQGETQYF TGTGCCATCAGTGGGGGACAGGGAGAGACCCAGTACTTC
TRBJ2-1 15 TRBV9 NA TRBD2 CASSLSGSSYNEQFF TGTGCCAGCAGCTTAAGCGGGAGCTCCTACAATGAGCAGTTCTTC
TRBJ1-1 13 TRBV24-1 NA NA CATRRNRDTEAFF TGTGCCACCAGGAGAAACCGGGACACTGAAGCTTTCTTT
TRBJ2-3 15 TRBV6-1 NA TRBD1 CASSERAGGADTQYF TGTGCCAGCAGTGAACGGGCAGGGGGAGCAGATACGCAGTATTTT
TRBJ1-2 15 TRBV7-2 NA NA CASSLSFQGIYGYTF TGTGCCAGCAGCCTCTCTTTCCAGGGCATCTATGGCTACACCTTC
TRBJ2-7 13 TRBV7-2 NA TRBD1 CASSIGQAGEQYF TGTGCCAGCAGCATAGGACAGGCCGGCGAGCAGTACTTC
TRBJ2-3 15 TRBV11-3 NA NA CASSLAGERTDTQYF TGTGCCAGCAGCTTAGCGGGAGAACGGACAGATACGCAGTATTTT
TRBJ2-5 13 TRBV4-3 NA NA CASSQDRSGTQYF TGCGCCAGCAGCCAAGATCGTTCGGGGACCCAGTACTTC
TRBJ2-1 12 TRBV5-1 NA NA CASRDYSLEQFF TGCGCCAGCCGCGACTATTCGCTTGAGCAGTTCTTC
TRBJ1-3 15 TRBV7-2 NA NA CASSLAAGFGNTIYF TGTGCCAGCAGCTTAGCTGCAGGGTTCGGAAACACCATATATTTT
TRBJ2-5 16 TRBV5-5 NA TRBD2 CASSLSAGGAGETQYF TGTGCCAGCAGCCTTTCGGCGGGGGGAGCTGGGGAGACCCAGTACTTC
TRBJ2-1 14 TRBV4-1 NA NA CASSDQRGYNEQFF TGCGCCAGCAGCGATCAACGGGGCTACAATGAGCAGTTCTTC
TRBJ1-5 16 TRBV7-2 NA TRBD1 CASTGGTGGRSQPQHF TGTGCCAGCACCGGCGGGACAGGTGGTCGGAGTCAGCCCCAGCATTTT
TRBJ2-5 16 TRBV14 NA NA CASSLLMTGYQETQYF TGTGCCAGCAGCCTTCTTATGACGGGGTACCAAGAGACCCAGTACTTC
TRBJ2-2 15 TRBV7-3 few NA CASSLLRPGSGELFF TGTGCCAGCAGCTTACTTCGGCCAGGGTCCGGGGAGCTGTTTTTT
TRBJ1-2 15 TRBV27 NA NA CASSLTGATNYGYTF TGTGCCAGCAGTTTAACAGGAGCCACTAACTATGGCTACACCTTC
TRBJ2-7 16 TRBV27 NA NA CASSVPRAQGRYEQYF TGTGCCAGCAGTGTCCCCCGTGCACAGGGGAGGTACGAGCAGTACTTC
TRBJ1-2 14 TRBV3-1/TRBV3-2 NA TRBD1 CASSQVSGGNGYTF TGTGCCAGCAGCCAAGTTTCAGGGGGCAATGGCTACACCTTC
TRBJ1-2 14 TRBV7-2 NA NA CASNLGGELDGYTF TGTGCCAGCAACCTCGGTGGGGAGTTGGATGGCTACACCTTC
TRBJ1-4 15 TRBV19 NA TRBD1 CASSTAGTGNEKLFF TGTGCCAGTAGTACAGCCGGGACAGGGAATGAAAAACTGTTTTTT
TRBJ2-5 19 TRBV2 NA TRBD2 CASSATPGLAGGGQETQYF TGTGCCAGCAGCGCTACCCCGGGACTAGCGGGGGGGGGACAAGAGACCCAGTACTTC
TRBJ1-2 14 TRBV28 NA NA CASSFDGQWEGYTF TGTGCCAGCAGTTTTGATGGACAGTGGGAAGGCTACACCTTC